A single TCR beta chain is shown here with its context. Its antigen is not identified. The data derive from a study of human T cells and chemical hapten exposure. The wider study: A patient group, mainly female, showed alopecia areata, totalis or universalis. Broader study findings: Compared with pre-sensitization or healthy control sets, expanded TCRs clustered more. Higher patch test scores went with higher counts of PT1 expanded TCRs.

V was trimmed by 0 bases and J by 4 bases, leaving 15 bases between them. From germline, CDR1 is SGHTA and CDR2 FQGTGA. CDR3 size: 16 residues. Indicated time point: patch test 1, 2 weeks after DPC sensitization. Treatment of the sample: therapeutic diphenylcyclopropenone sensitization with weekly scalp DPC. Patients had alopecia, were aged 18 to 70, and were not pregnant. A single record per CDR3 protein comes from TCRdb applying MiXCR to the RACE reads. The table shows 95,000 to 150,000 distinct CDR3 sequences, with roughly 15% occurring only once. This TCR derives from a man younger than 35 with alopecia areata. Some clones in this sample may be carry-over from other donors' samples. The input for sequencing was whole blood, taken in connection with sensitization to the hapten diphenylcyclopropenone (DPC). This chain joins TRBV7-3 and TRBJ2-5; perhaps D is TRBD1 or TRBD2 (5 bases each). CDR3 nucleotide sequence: TGTGCCAGCAGCTTAACAGAGGGGAGATGGGGAGAGACCCAGTACTTC. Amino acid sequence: CASSLTEGRWGETQYF.